Listed here are 13 T cell receptor beta chains from one sample, sequenced in a study of T cell responses to AZD1222 COVID-19 vaccine (dated by TCRdb to about 2021). Libraries were built with the immunoSEQ multiplex PCR assay. TCRdb's version of the immuneACCESS table is confined to in-frame rearrangements and falls short of the full clone set. An unresolved V gene accounts for under half of the shortfall where checked; the remainder is of unknown origin. The sample table holds approximately 190,000 clones, of which roughly 88% were seen once. The top ten constitute 0.95% to 1% of the sample. The time point tag for this specimen amounts to: baseline before first vaccination. The sample in question was peripheral blood, obtained on day 0 of AZD1222 vaccination. Every receptor here comes from an adult in good health.

The chain couples TRBV9 to TRBJ1-6, with TRBD1 matching over 7 bases. Germline V lookup: CDR1 SGDLS, CDR2 YYNGEE. Unmatched junction bases numbered 4, after V lost 0 bases and J lost 7 bases. The CDR3 runs to 15 residues. The DNA of the CDR3 is TGTGCCAGCAGCGTAGCGGGACAGCCAAATTCACCCCTCCACTTT. Its protein is CASSVAGQPNSPLHF. The full variable domain, completed using reference TRBV9 and TRBJ1-6, is DSGVTQTPKHLITATGQRVTLRCSPRSGDLSVYWYQQSLDQGLQFLIQYYNGEERAKGNILERFSAQQFPDLHSELNLSSLELGDSALYFCASSVAGQPNSPLHFGNGTRLTVT.

The DNA for the CDR3 is TGTGCCAGCTCACCAGGAGTGGGGGCGGGAAATTCACCCCTCCACTTT. Encoded protein: CASSPGVGAGNSPLHF. The genes are TRBV18 and TRBJ1-6, with TRBD1 as a possible D gene (6 bases). Germline values: CDR1 KGHSH, CDR2 LQKENI. V was shortened by 2 bases and J by 7 bases, with 15 bases between the two germline ends. The CDR3 runs to 16 residues.

V is TRBV7-3 and J is TRBJ2-1; 7 bases agree with TRBD2. Germline-derived CDR1 and CDR2 are SGHTA and FQGTGA. The CDR3 is 17 amino acids. V lost 2 bases, J lost 4 bases, and 11 bases stayed unmatched. CDR3: CASSLELSGSKYNEQFF. CDR3 nucleotides: TGTGCCAGCAGCTTAGAACTTAGCGGGTCAAAATACAATGAGCAGTTCTTC.

The V gene is TRBV20-1, the J gene TRBJ1-5; possibly TRBD1 for D (6 bases). Germline loops: CDR1 DFQATT, CDR2 SNEGSKA (reference sequence). Trimming left V 3 bases short and J 1 base short, with 19 bases between. This CDR3 region has 17 residues. CDR3 DNA: TGCAGTGCTAGTAGTGCGGGGGCTGGGGGAAGCAATCAGCCCCAGCATTTT. The encoded protein is CSASSAGAGGSNQPQHF.

This chain connects TRBV4-2 to TRBJ2-3, with D unclear. Germline values: CDR1 LGHNA, CDR2 YNFKEQ. This CDR3 region has 15 residues. Trimming took off 0 bases at V and 2 bases at J, with 9 bases between the two ends. CDR3 DNA: TGTGCCAGCAGCCAAGAGGCTCGGAACACAGATACGCAGTATTTT. Its translation is CASSQEARNTDTQYF.

The chain uses TRBV13 and TRBJ1-2; TRBD1 agrees at 9 bases. Germline assignment: CDR1 PRHDT and CDR2 FYEKMQ (reference sequence). This CDR3 has 14 amino acids. The V gene end was trimmed by 5 bases and the J gene end by 8 bases; junction bases not matched to a gene: 9. For the CDR3, the DNA is TGTGCCAGCAGCCCACAGGGGGCGGCTCGGGGCTACACCTTC. Its protein is CASSPQGAARGYTF.

This clone was recorded only once. The V gene is TRBV4-2, the J gene TRBJ1-4; TRBD1 agrees at 12 bases. J gave up 4 bases and V 1 base, and 4 bases lay outside the gene matches. Per the germline V gene, CDR1 is LGHNA and CDR2 is YNFKEQ. This CDR3 comprises 17 residues. The chain's CDR3 is CASSQAGQGAFNEKLFF. As DNA, the CDR3 is TGTGCCAGCAGCCAAGCGGGACAGGGGGCGTTTAATGAAAAACTGTTTTTT.

The rearrangement uses TRBV5-1 and TRBJ2-2; either TRBD1 or TRBD2 may fit D (6 bases each). Trimming pared 0 bases from V and 4 bases from J, leaving 13 bases between. There are 16 residues in the CDR3. CDR1 SGHRS and CDR2 YFSETQ come from the germline V gene. The CDR3 bases are TGCGCCAGCAGCTTGGCCGAGGGGGGATTCACCGGGGAGCTGTTTTTT. This encodes CASSLAEGGFTGELFF.

The chain uses TRBV2 and TRBJ2-2; D gene ambiguous. Germline loops: CDR1 SNHLY, CDR2 FYNNEI. V lost 2 bases, J lost 7 bases, and 8 bases lay in between. The CDR3 is 13 amino acids. For the CDR3, the DNA is TGTGCCAGCAGTGAATATCCCGGCGGGGAGCTGTTTTTT. Translating it yields CASSEYPGGELFF.

The chain joins TRBV9 to TRBJ1-3; D is undetermined. Germline V gene sequence: CDR1 SGDLS, CDR2 YYNGEE. The CDR3 sequence is 14 residues long. V was clipped by 4 bases and J by 0 bases, with 8 bases between them. This CDR3 is CASSSGDSGNTIYF. For the CDR3, the DNA is TGTGCCAGCAGCTCCGGCGACTCTGGAAACACCATATATTTT.

This clone was observed a single time. The chain joins TRBV7-2 to TRBJ1-3; tentative D call: TRBD1 (6 bases). V dropped 7 bases and J dropped 4 bases, with 8 bases sitting between them. The CDR3 contains 12 residues. CDR1 is SGHTA and CDR2 is FQGNSA in the germline V gene. CDR3 protein: CASTGQGNTIYF. The CDR3 DNA reads as TGTGCCAGCACCGGACAGGGAAACACCATATATTTT.

The chain uses TRBV2 and TRBJ2-1; TRBD2 aligns across 8 bases. V shed 2 bases, J shed 2 bases, and the junction held 5 bases outside the gene matches. CDR3 length: 16 residues. From germline, CDR1 is SNHLY and CDR2 FYNNEI. The CDR3 DNA reads TGTGCCAGCAGTGAATCGCAAGCGGGGGCCTACAATGAGCAGTTCTTC. Residues: CASSESQAGAYNEQFF.

The CDR3 loop reads CASSPTGRRGKNIQYF. In DNA form, the CDR3 reads TGTGCCAGCAGCCCCACCGGGCGGAGGGGGAAAAACATTCAGTACTTC. The V call is TRBV6-2 or TRBV6-3, the J call TRBJ2-4; possibly TRBD1 or TRBD2 for D (6 bases each). The CDR3 is made up of 16 amino acids. Germline V CDR1 and CDR2: MNHEY, SVGEGT. V was trimmed by 6 bases and J by 4 bases, leaving 19 bases between them.